This T cell receptor (beta chain) was recovered during a study of shared clonotypes between healthy human individuals. Here immunoSEQ multiplex PCR was the method, and the copy in TCRdb shows in-frame clones only, minus some. The sample carries more than 1,200,000 clones, 98% recorded once. Study-wide results and limits: Represented diversity, genetic and exposure-history alike, was limited by few donors. Clonotype sharing across four donors was observed for around 5% of naive CD4 clonotypes.

Details on this clone: What it binds is unknown.

Adult donors, all healthy and HIV-negative, had no recent acute infections or vaccinations. Naive CD45RA+ and memory CD45RA-negative subsets were split from CD4+ cells. CDR3 size: 14 residues. V lost 4 bases to trimming and J lost 0 bases, with 8 bases between them. Germline CDR1 is SGHRS and CDR2 is YFSETQ. Sequencing was done on a sample of naive CD4+ T cells sorted from blood. Noted subset: CD45RA+ positively selected. V gene TRBV5-1 combines with J gene TRBJ1-3, with no clear D. The receptor comes from a man aged 25 to 40 in good health. The CDR3 protein is CASSVDPSGNTIYF. DNA of the CDR3: TGCGCCAGCAGCGTGGACCCCTCTGGAAACACCATATATTTT.